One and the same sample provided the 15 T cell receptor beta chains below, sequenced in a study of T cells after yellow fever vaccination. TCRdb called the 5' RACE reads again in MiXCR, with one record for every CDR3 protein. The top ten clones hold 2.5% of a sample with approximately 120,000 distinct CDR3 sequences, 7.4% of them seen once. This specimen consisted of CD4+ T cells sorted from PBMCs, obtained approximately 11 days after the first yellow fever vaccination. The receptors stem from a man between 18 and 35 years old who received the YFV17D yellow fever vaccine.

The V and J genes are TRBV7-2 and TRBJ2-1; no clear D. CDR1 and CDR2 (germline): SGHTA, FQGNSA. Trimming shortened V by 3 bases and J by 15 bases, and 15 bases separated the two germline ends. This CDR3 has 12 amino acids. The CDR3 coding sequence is TGTGCCAGCAGCTTCTACGCTTCATCTGGGTTCTTC. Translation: CASSFYASSGFF.

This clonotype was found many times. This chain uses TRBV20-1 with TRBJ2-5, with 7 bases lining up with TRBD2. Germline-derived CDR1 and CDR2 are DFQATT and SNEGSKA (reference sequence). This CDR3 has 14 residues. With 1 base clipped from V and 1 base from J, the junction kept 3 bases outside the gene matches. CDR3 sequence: CSARASGIQETQYF. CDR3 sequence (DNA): TGCAGTGCTAGAGCTAGCGGAATCCAAGAGACCCAGTACTTC.

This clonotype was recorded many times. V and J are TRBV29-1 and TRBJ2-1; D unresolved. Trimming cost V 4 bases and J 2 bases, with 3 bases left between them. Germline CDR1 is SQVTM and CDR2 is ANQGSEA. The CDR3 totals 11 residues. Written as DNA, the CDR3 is TGCAGCGTTGCTCCCTACAATGAGCAGTTCTTC. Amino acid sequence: CSVAPYNEQFF.

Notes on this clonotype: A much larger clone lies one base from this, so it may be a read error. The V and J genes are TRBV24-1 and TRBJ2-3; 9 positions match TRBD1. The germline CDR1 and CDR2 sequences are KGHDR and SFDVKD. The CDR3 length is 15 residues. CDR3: CTTSEPGQGSDTQYF. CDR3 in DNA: TGTACCACCAGTGAGCCGGGACAGGGCTCAGATACGCAGTATTTT.

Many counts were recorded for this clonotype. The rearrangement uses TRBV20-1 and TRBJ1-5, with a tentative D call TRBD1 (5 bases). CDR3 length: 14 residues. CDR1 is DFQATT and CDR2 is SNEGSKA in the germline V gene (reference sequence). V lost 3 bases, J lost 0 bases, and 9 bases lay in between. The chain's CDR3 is CSARQGNSNQPQHF. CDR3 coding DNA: TGCAGTGCTAGGCAGGGTAATAGCAATCAGCCCCAGCATTTT.

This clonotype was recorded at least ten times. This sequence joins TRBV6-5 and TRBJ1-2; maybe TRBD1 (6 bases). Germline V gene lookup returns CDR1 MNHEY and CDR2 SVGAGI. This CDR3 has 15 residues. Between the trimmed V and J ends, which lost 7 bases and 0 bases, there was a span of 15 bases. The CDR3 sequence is CASILTGLANYGYTF. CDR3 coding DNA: TGTGCCAGCATCCTGACAGGCTTAGCTAACTATGGCTACACCTTC.

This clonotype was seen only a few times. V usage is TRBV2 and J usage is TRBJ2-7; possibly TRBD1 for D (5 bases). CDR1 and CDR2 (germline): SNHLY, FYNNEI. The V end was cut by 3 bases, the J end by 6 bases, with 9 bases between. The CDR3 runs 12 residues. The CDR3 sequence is CASSEAGPEQYF. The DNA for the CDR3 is TGTGCCAGCAGTGAGGCAGGGCCCGAGCAGTACTTC.

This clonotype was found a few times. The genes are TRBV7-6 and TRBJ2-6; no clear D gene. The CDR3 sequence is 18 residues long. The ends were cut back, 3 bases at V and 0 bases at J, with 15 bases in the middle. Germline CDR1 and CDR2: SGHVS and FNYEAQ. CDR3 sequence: CASSLSGYDNSGANVLTF. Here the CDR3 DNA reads TGTGCCAGCAGCTTGTCCGGTTACGATAACTCTGGGGCCAACGTCCTGACTTTC. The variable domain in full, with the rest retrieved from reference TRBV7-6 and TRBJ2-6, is GAGVSQSPRYKVTKRGQDVALRCDPISGHVSLYWYRQALGQGPEFLTYFNYEAQQDKSGLPNDRFSAERPEGSISTLTIQRTEQRDSAMYRCASSLSGYDNSGANVLTFGAGSRLTVL.

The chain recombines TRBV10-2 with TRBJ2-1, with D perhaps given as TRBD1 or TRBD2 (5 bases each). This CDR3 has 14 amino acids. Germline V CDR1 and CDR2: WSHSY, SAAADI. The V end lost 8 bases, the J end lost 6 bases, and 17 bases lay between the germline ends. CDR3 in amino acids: CASSPRGVGNEQFF. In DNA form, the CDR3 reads TGCGCCAGCTCGCCAAGGGGAGTAGGCAATGAGCAGTTCTTC.

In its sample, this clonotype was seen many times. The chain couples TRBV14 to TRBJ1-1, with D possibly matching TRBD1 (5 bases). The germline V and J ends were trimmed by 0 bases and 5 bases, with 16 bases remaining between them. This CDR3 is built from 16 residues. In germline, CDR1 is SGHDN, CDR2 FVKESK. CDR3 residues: CASSQDMGRDPTEAFF. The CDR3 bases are TGTGCCAGCAGCCAAGATATGGGAAGGGACCCGACTGAAGCTTTCTTT.

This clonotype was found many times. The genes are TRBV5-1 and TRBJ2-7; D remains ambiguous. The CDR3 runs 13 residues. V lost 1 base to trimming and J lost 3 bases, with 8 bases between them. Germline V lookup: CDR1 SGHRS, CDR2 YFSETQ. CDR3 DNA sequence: TGCGCCAGCAGCTTGAACCCGGGCTACGAGCAGTACGTC. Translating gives CASSLNPGYEQYV.

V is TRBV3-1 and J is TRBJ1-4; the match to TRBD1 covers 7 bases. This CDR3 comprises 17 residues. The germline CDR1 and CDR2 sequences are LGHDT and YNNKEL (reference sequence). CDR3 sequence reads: CTFSLAPTWDSNEKLFF. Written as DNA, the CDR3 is TGTACCTTCAGTTTAGCACCCACCTGGGACAGTAATGAAAAACTGTTTTTT.

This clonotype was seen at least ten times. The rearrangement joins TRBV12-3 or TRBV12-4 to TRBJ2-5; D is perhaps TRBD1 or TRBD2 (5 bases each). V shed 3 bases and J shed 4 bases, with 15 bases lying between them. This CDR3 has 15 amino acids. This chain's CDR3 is CASSFMRGPGETQYF. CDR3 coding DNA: TGTGCCAGCAGTTTCATGAGGGGACCAGGAGAGACCCAGTACTTC.

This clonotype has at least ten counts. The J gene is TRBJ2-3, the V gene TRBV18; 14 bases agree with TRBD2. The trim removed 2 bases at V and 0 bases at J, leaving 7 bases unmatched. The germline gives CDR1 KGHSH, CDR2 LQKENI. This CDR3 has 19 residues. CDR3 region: CASSPGLAGGSSSTDTQYF. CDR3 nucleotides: TGTGCCAGCTCACCAGGACTAGCGGGGGGATCCTCTAGCACAGATACGCAGTATTTT.

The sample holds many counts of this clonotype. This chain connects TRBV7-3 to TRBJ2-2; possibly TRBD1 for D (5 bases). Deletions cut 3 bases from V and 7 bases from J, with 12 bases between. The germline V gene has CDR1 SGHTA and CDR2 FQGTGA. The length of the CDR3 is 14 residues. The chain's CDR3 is CASSFGREGGELFF. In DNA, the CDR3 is TGTGCCAGCAGCTTTGGCAGGGAAGGCGGGGAGCTGTTTTTT.